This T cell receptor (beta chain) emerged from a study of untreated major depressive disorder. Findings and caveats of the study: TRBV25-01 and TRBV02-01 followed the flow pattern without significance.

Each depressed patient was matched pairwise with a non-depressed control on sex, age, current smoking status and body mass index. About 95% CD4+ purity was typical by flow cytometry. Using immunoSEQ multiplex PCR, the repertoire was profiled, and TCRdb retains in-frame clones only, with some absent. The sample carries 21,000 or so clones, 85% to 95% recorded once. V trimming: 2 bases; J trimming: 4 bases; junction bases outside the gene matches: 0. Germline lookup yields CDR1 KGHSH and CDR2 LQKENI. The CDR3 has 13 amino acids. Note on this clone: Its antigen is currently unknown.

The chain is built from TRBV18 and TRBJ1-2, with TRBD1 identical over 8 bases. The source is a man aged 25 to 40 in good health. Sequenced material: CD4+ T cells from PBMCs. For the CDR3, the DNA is TGTGCCAGCTCACCAGGACAGGGCTATGGCTACACCTTC. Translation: CASSPGQGYGYTF.